This T cell receptor (beta chain) was recovered during a study of blood T cell repertoires in COVID-19. About the study: Some COVID-19 samples were acute and others convalescent; all came from the United States, Italy and Spain. T cells, B-cell-depleted T cells, or PBMCs supplied cDNA or gDNA.

Study processing details: Amplification with reference gene primers provided the estimates of nucleated cell counts. Method: immunoSEQ multiplex PCR; TCRdb's copy keeps in-frame clones and lacks some. V and J calls and clone size are as listed in that table; D and trimming were resolved from the DNA. The table lists about 82,000 clones, about 85% of them singletons. This CDR3 has 14 residues. V lost 5 bases, J lost 1 base, and 11 bases lay in between. Germline CDR1 reads SGHVS; CDR2 reads FQNEAQ. This TCR came from a man at least 80 years old with active or convalescent COVID-19. The chain couples TRBV7-8 to TRBJ2-5; D is possibly TRBD2 (5 bases). Sequencing used peripheral blood. CDR3 residues: CASSKTRVQETQYF. The CDR3 region has the DNA TGTGCCAGCAGCAAAACTAGGGTCCAAGAGACCCAGTACTTC.